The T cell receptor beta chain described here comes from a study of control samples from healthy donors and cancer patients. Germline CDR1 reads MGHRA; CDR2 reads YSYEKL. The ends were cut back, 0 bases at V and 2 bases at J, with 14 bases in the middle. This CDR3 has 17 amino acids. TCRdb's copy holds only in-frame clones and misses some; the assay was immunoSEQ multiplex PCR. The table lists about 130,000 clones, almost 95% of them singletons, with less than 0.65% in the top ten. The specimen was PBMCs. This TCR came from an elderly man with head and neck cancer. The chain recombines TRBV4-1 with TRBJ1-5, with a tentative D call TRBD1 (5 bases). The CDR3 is CASSQDAQQVRNQPQHF. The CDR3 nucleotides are TGCGCCAGCAGCCAAGATGCTCAACAGGTCCGCAATCAGCCCCAGCATTTT.